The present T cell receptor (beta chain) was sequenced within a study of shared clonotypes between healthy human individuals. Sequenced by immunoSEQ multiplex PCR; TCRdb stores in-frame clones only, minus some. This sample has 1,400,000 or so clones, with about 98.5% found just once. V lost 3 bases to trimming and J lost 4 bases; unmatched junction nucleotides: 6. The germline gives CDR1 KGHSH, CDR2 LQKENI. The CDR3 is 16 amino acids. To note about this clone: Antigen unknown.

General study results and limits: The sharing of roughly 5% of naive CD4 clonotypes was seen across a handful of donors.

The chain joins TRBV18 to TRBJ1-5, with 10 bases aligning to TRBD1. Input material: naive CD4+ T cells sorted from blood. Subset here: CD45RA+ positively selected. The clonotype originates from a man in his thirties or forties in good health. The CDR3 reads CASSPLGTGVNQPQHF. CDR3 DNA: TGTGCCAGCTCACCGCTCGGGACAGGGGTTAATCAGCCCCAGCATTTT.